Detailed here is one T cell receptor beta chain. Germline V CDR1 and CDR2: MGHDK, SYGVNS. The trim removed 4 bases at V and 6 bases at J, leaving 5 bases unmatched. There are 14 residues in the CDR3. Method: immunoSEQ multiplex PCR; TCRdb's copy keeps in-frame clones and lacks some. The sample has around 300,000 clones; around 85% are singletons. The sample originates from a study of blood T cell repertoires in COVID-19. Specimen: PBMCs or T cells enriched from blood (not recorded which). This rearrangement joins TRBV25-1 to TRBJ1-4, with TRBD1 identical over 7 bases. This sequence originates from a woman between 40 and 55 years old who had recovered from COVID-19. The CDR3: CASSGRGGYEKLFF. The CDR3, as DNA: TGTGCCAGCAGTGGGAGAGGGGGCTATGAAAAACTGTTTTTT. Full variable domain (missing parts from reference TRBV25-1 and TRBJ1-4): EADIYQTPRYLVIGTGKKITLECSQTMGHDKMYWYQQDPGMELHLIHYSYGVNSTEKGDLSSESTVSRIRTEHFPLTLESARPSHTSQYLCASSGRGGYEKLFFGSGTQLSVL.